This paragraph covers one T cell receptor beta chain sequence. What it binds is unknown. RNA transcripts were the source from which TCR beta CDR3 regions were amplified. An initial RT-PCR round employing HTBI primers preceded a second-round multiplex PCR. TCRdb processed the multiplex PCR reads anew with MiXCR; each CDR3 protein has one entry. Among roughly 400,000 distinct CDR3 sequences listed, 15% were seen once. The data derive from a study of Graves' ophthalmopathy and Graves' hyperthyroidism. Trimming stripped 7 bases from V and 3 bases from J, with 11 bases between. The CDR3 contains 12 residues. Germline V gene sequence: CDR1 SGHRS, CDR2 YFSETQ. Study-wide points: Most thyroid-expanded clonotypes exceeding 0.001 frequency were also found in blood.

Clinicians made diagnoses from clinical symptoms, serum thyroxine, TRAb, thyroid ultrasound and orbital computed tomography. The chain couples TRBV5-1 to TRBJ2-7; perhaps TRBD1 as D (5 bases). The sample was peripheral blood. The sequence derives from a woman under 30 with stable Graves' hyperthyroidism. This CDR3 is CASVGEGYEQYF. DNA of the CDR3: TGCGCCAGCGTAGGGGAAGGCTACGAGCAGTACTTC.